This T cell receptor (beta chain) emerged from a study of cytomegalovirus exposure and HLA in healthy donors. CDR3 length: 13 residues. Per the germline V gene, CDR1 is GTSNPN and CDR2 is SVGIG (reference sequence). V gave up 2 bases and J gave up 0 bases, with 8 bases separating them. Vbeta (60) and Jbeta (13) primers were used in the PCR. The method was immunoSEQ multiplex PCR; TCRdb's version includes in-frame clones alone and lacks a portion of them. The sample yields 35,000 to 40,000 clones, 70% to 85% seen once. Specimen: PBMCs. The V and J genes are TRBV30 and TRBJ2-7; a possible D gene is TRBD2 (5 bases). This TCR was sampled from a man aged 30 to 39 in good health and CMV-seronegative. The CDR3, as DNA: TGTGCCTGGAGTAGAGGGAGCTCCTACGAGCAGTACTTC. Its protein is CAWSRGSSYEQYF.